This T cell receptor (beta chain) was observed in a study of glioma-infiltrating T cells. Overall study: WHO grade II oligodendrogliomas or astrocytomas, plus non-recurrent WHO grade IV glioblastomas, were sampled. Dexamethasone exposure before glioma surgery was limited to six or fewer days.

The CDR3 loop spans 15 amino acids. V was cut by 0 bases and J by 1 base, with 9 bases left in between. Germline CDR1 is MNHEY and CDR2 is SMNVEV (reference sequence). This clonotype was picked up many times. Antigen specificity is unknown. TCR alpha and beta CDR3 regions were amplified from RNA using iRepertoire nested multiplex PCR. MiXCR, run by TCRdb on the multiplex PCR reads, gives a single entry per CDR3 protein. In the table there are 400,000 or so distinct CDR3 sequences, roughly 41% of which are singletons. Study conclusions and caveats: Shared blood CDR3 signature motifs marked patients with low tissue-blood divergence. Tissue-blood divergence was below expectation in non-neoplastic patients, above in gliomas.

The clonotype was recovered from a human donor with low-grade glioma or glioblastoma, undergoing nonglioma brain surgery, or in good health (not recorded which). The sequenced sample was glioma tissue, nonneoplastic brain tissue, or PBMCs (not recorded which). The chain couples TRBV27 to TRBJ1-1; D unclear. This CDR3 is CASSLSAGSNTEAFF. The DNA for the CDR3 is TGTGCCAGCAGTTTATCGGCAGGCTCGAACACTGAAGCTTTCTTT.